This T cell receptor beta chain stems from a study of lymphopenia after photon versus proton radiotherapy. General study findings and limits: In patients who died, overall survival fell as post-nadir TCR diversity dropped more. Better survival with proton therapy was suggested as possible, not demonstrated. After lymphocyte nadir, photon-treated repertoires showed oligoclonal expansion, especially CD8+ Temra. Proton therapy kept repertoires fairly stable, unlike photons, which gained effector/memory cells.

Assay: immunoSEQ multiplex PCR; the TCRdb copy retains only in-frame clones and omits some. The top ten hold around 47% of the sample, which has more than 25,000 clones, 80% to 90% seen once. Worth noting for this clone: Antigen: not known.

The ends lost 0 bases at V and 4 bases at J; junction bases unmatched: 6. The CDR3 is made up of 16 amino acids. The V gene's germline CDR1 is SGDLS and CDR2 YYNGEE. Sequenced here: peripheral blood, sampled from a patient treated with proton-based radiotherapy. This sequence joins TRBV9 and TRBJ2-5, with 10 bases matching TRBD2. The clonotype was recovered from a woman aged 60 to 75 with cholangiocarcinoma. Some clones in this sample may be carry-over from other donors' samples. The CDR3 bases are TGTGCCAGCAGCGTAGCTAGCGGGAGAGTGGGAGAGACCCAGTACTTC. Its protein product is CASSVASGRVGETQYF.